The entry below gives a single TCR beta chain sequence along with its context. It lacks a known antigen. Germline trimming amounts to 11 bases on V and 7 bases on J, with 10 as the count of junction bases outside the gene matches. From a lookup of the germline V gene, CDR1 and CDR2 are MNHNS and SASEGT. The cysteine opens and the phenylalanine closes a CDR3 of 14 amino acids. Solely the CDR3 DNA is kept, with 42 bases framed from the first base. Library method: the immunoSEQ multiplex PCR assay. For the multiplex PCR, a mixture combining 60 forward primers for TCR Vbeta segments and 13 reverse primers for TCR Jbeta segments was used. The CDR3 region of rearranged TCR beta genes was amplified from genomic DNA by a multiplex PCR assay. The Illumina HiSeq System was used to sequence the amplified TCR beta libraries as 87-base-pair reads. Concerning the study's data processing: A later analysis tallied 75 million to 95 million unique TCR beta chains across the 700 or so repertoires, and some 12 million of those chains were shared by two or more donors. To remove PCR and sequencing errors, raw reads were error-corrected and collapsed into unique sequences using a nearest-neighbor algorithm that merged closely related sequences. To assign V, D and J gene segments, CDR3 sequences were aligned to IMGT reference sequences. For a sequence to be retained, a match of at least six nucleotides to both a V gene segment and a J gene segment was required. Rearrangements were classified as productive when the CDR3 lacked stop codons and remained in frame with V and J, and all other rearrangements were classified as non-productive. Following IMGT convention, CDR3 was defined as the stretch from the second conserved V-encoded cysteine up to the conserved J-encoded phenylalanine. The earlier analysis of about 530 of the donors excluded any sequence lacking an unambiguous match to a single V gene segment. In an earlier analysis of about 590 of the donors, a V segment was called functional when productive rearrangements were above 56.7%, and segregating when the standard deviation between donors exceeded 5%. To diagnose cytomegalovirus status from the catalog of TCR beta chain sequences, a statistical classification framework was built. V and J gene assignment, in a later analysis, came from comparing TCR nucleotide sequences with IMGT/GENE-DB human TR gene sequences. In a later analysis, CDR3 sequences and most-parsimonious VDJ recombination scenarios were assigned using the TCRdist pipeline. In a later analysis, every TCR beta chain was defined by the combination of its CDR3 amino acid sequence and its V-gene family, and reads without a unique V-gene family were dropped. A later analysis removed several hundred highly shared, low-generation-probability nucleotide sequences to deal with suspected cross-contamination and a sequencing artifact. In a later analysis, a clonal expansion index for each public chain was calculated from normalized within-repertoire ranks of inferred template counts. In a later analysis, generation probabilities were computed with a VDJ recombination model fitted to out-of-frame rearrangements, and the resulting probabilities were checked against IGoR. A later analysis scored TCR-TCR, TCR-HLA and TCR-CMV co-occurrence with hypergeometric tests, applying a repertoire-size bias correction to TCR pairs. In a later analysis, false discovery rates were estimated by permuting HLA or CMV assignments 20 times. In a later analysis, co-occurring TCRs were grouped with DBSCAN, and TCRdist sequence similarity was added when clustering was performed within HLA-allele-positive subsets. Co-occurrence clustering excluded repertoires with fewer than 30,000 or more than 120,000 public chains, plus five with anomalous nucleotide sharing. TCRdb carries this immuneACCESS record with in-frame sequences only. Its versions omit some clonotypes, under half of them owing to an unresolved V gene in the studies checked, with the rest unexplained. That table gives V, J and clone size, and the DNA gave D and trimming. This sample's table lists around 210,000 clones. The ten largest make up 1.1% of the sample.

The cohort consisted of 670 or so healthy bone marrow donors. At the time of sampling, every cohort member was nominally healthy, though immune exposures that went unrecorded were likely present. The donor was CMV seropositive and was included in the group of 300 or so seropositive cohort members. A peripheral blood sample was provided by each donor, and peripheral blood mononuclear cells were used for TCR beta sequencing. The Qiagen DNeasy Blood Extraction Kit was used to extract genomic DNA from the blood cell samples. The entry originates in a study of cytomegalovirus exposure and HLA in healthy donors (dated by TCRdb to 2015 to 2018). Study-level background: In an earlier analysis of approximately 500 of the donors, 250 to 350 Gb of sequence data and 117 million unique TCR beta sequences from about 179 million T cells were reported. Approximately 300 gigabases of sequencing data and approximately 92 million unique TCR sequences made up an early release that covered over 550 HLA-typed donors. The genetic ancestry cluster associated with self-reported Caucasian donors included 70% to 85% of the roughly 360 genotyped donors. The aim of the study was to test whether cataloging public T cell receptors could identify signatures of past pathogen exposure. The study used immunosequencing to profile the T cell repertoires of around 600 subjects and linked those repertoires to cytomegalovirus serostatus. Besides the first cohort of roughly 700 subjects, a separate validation cohort made up of 120 different subjects was used. The study combined high-throughput TCR immunosequencing, statistical association of individual TCRs with disease status, and machine learning to predict cytomegalovirus infection status. A later analysis re-examined previously published TCR beta repertoires from more than 550 donors and added high-resolution HLA genotyping to investigate patterns of TCR occurrence. Rather than drawing on any new phenotypic data, the later analysis identified candidate immune exposures from TCR beta sequences and the way those sequences occurred across donors. In an earlier analysis of 587 of the donors, high-throughput TCR beta sequencing was used to judge whether each TCR beta V gene segment behaved as functional or pseudogenic. Donor age, sex, ethnicity and CMV serostatus were compiled alongside the repertoire data. A later genetic analysis used genome-wide SNP genotypes for about 60% of the roughly 700 donors, treating that subset as a discovery cohort. All discovery cohort repertoires had been generated using a single sequencing platform. HLA typing covered class I and class II loci at four-digit resolution. The number of donors typed differed by locus, with roughly 620-630 for A, B, C, DRB1 and DQB1, roughly 520 for DQA1, over 600 for DPA1, and approximately 470 for DPB1. A handful of DR-DQ haplotypes were handled as single units for association and clustering because linkage in the cohort was strong. Among some 410 genotyped donors of the cohort, an average of approximately 240,000 unique TCR beta nucleotide sequences was sequenced per donor, of which roughly 17% were non-productive.

The investigation overall reported the following: Linkage disequilibrium might explain the correlated functional status among segregating V segments, but an unknown experimental factor could not be ruled out. While some public TCRs were present in many individuals, most TCR sequences turned up only very rarely across donors. In vitro tests confirmed that three of the cytomegalovirus-associated TCR beta chains recognize cytomegalovirus antigens. Several of the top co-occurrence clusters appeared to be linked to parvovirus B19, influenza, CMV and Epstein-Barr virus, according to a later analysis. Specific HLA alleles were associated with about 17,000 TCR beta sequences at a false discovery rate of 0.05 in a later analysis. In a later genetic analysis, fewer N-insertions in productive TCRs were reported among donors in an Asian-associated ancestry cluster than the roughly 640-donor mean. In the study, some 160 TCR beta chains were listed as associated with cytomegalovirus. An earlier analysis of roughly 570 of the donors showed that most TCR beta V segments appeared in productive rearrangements either about 87% or about 30% of the time, which broadly matched IMGT annotations. Because the 87-base-pair reads could not distinguish some IMGT-functional V segments, including TRBV6-2 and TRBV6-3, those segments were excluded. Roughly 15 rarely observed V segments, including chromosome 9 orphons, were excluded from the earlier analysis of several hundred of the donors because counts were too low. In this cohort, only TCR beta chains were sequenced, and detectable features were limited by the absence of alpha or paired-chain data. In a later analysis, HLA-associated TCR beta chains were found to be more clonally expanded and to have lower generation probabilities than equally common non-associated chains. Roughly uniform sequencing depth across donors was assumed in presence/absence analyses, although this assumption may not hold. According to the authors, the approach could potentially be generalized to other disease states and immunological phenotypes. A further reported finding was that TCR beta sequences accurately predicted the HLA-A and HLA-B alleles for most subjects in the first cohort. A later genetic analysis associated a missense DCLRE1C variant with V-gene and J-gene trimming of TCR beta chains, and an independent cohort replicated the association. According to a later analysis, most CMV-associated TCR beta chains appeared to be HLA-restricted, and the HLA associations seemed to be driven largely by CMV exposure. HLA typing was unavailable for some donors at each locus, so association tests used only the typed subset. The classifier was reported to diagnose cytomegalovirus status with high specificity and sensitivity in both the original cohort and the validation cohort. The sequencing pipeline was judged likely to have produced a cluster of highly shared sequence variants as a technical artifact. A later analysis found that TCR association rates varied across HLA loci, with DRB1 alleles showing the most associated TCRs and HLA-C alleles the fewest. Immune exposure information for the cohort was limited to CMV serostatus. Assigning TCR associations to individual alleles was difficult when HLA alleles, especially DR and DQ, strongly co-occurred.

The sequencing input was PBMCs. The receptor's source is a girl aged 2-9 years in good health and CMV-seropositive. Recombination connected TRBV6-1 to TRBJ2-1; 11 central bases correspond to TRBD2. This receptor carries the CDR3 CAGQLAGVYNEQFF. The base sequence is TGTGCCGGTCAACTAGCGGGAGTCTATAATGAGCAGTTCTTC.